The TCR beta chain described here comes from a study of T cells in Graves' hyperthyroidism and ophthalmopathy. Across the whole study: Peripheral blood was taken when the disease was first diagnosed, before any treatment began.

Uncontrolled infection, other autoimmune disease, pregnancy or lactation led to exclusion. This clonotype was detected a few times. Its antigen is not identified. General observations from the study: Researchers report that a 13 V-J model separated ophthalmopathy from stable hyperthyroidism.

The investigators amplified TCR beta CDR3 regions from RNA transcripts. During a first-round RT-PCR of the TCR CDR3, the HTBI primer set was used. MiXCR was run by TCRdb on the multiplex PCR reads, yielding one entry per CDR3 protein. Here the sample spans about 420,000 distinct CDR3 sequences, approximately 14% being singletons. Germline assignment: CDR1 ENHRY and CDR2 SYGVKD. Trimming took 8 bases from V and 3 from J; bases not matched to a gene: 15. The CDR3 runs to 18 residues. The receptor's source is a woman aged 18-29 years with Graves' hyperthyroidism. This chain links TRBV10-3 with TRBJ2-3; 12 positions match TRBD2. Source material: blood. Here the CDR3 reads CAIAGEQTSGRGTDTQYF. CDR3 in DNA: TGTGCCATCGCCGGGGAGCAGACTAGCGGGAGAGGAACAGATACGCAGTATTTT.